The present TCR beta chain was sequenced within a study of cytomegalovirus exposure and HLA in healthy donors. Overall study findings and caveats: Overall, roughly 160 TCR beta chains were annotated as cytomegalovirus-associated. Sequencing likely caused a cluster of highly shared sequence variants. In a later analysis, an Asian-associated ancestry cluster reportedly showed fewer N-insertions than the roughly 650-donor mean.

Trimming at V came to 4 bases and at J to 0 bases, leaving 4 bases not matched to a gene. Germline V gene lookup returns CDR1 SGHDT and CDR2 YYEEEE. This CDR3 comprises 15 residues. In its sample, this clone was seen once. Its target is unknown. The PCR ran on 60 Vbeta and 13 Jbeta primers. Data came from immunoSEQ multiplex PCR; TCRdb stores just in-frame clones and leaves some out. The table includes approximately 110,000 clones, 70% to 85% detected once. The V gene is TRBV5-6, the J gene TRBJ1-1; the match to TRBD1 covers 9 bases. This receptor was taken from a woman between 18 and 29 years old in good health and CMV-seronegative. The sequencing sample was made of PBMCs. The CDR3 sequence: CASSPGDRVNTEAFF. The CDR3 nucleotides read TGTGCCAGCAGCCCCGGGGACAGGGTGAACACTGAAGCTTTCTTT.